Included here is one TCR beta chain sequence, with context. J was trimmed by 2 bases and V by 6 bases; bases with no gene match: 10. The V gene's germline CDR1 is SGHTA and CDR2 FQGNSA. This CDR3 has 17 amino acids. These data belong to a study of T cell changes during pregnancy in multiple sclerosis. Using immunoSEQ multiplex PCR, the repertoire was profiled, and TCRdb retains in-frame clones only, with some absent. This sample has tens of thousands of clones, with around 88% found just once. The clonotype was recovered from a female donor in good health, enrolled as a control in a pregnancy study. The sample was CD4+ T cells from peripheral blood mononuclear cells, taken in the first trimester of pregnancy. The chain combines TRBV7-2 with TRBJ2-3, with 11 bases matching TRBD2. The CDR3 loop is CASSRRASGGLTDTQYF. CDR3 DNA: TGTGCCAGCAGTAGAAGGGCTAGCGGGGGGCTCACAGATACGCAGTATTTT.